What follows describes a single T cell receptor (beta chain). V shed 3 bases and J shed 2 bases, with 10 bases lying between them. From germline, CDR1 is DFQATT and CDR2 SNEGSKA (reference sequence). The CDR3 runs 13 residues. These data are taken from a study of blood T cell repertoires in COVID-19. How the authors handled the data: By means of reference gene primer amplification, nucleated cell counts were estimated. Sequencing was performed with immunoSEQ multiplex PCR; in TCRdb, only in-frame clones are kept and a portion is missing. That table is the source of V, J and clone size, and D and trimming were worked out from the DNA. The sample lists approximately 200,000 clones, roughly 90% seen once, with 2% to 2.5% in the top ten. The age range of participants was 18 to 89 years, with residence in about two dozen US areas. Clinical history reported by participants formed the basis on which cohorts were assigned. In Cohort 3, a recovered donor had either two negative PCRs, clearance, or symptom resolution.

Sequencing was performed on PBMCs or T cells enriched from blood (not recorded which). The rearrangement links TRBV20-1 to TRBJ1-1, with unresolved D. This sequence originates from a woman younger than 45 who had recovered from COVID-19. The CDR3 DNA follows: TGCAGTGCTAGTGTTGGTAGTAACACTGAAGCTTTCTTT. This codes for CSASVGSNTEAFF.